The 21 T cell receptor beta chains reported below all come from one sample, sequenced in a study of shared clonotypes between healthy human individuals. Libraries were prepared by immunoSEQ multiplex PCR; TCRdb keeps only in-frame clonotypes and omits some of them. The data contain 1,400,000 or so clones, 98% to 99% of them singletons. The sequenced sample was naive CD4+ T cells sorted from blood. Subset specified: CD45RA+ positively selected. These receptors originate from a man aged 25-45 years in good health.

The chain combines TRBV6-5 with TRBJ2-1; 8 positions match TRBD2. Trimming took 6 bases from V and 8 from J; bases not matched to a gene: 12. The CDR3 is 15 residues long. Germline assignment: CDR1 MNHEY and CDR2 SVGAGI. CDR3 nucleotides: TGTGCCAGCAGAAAGTCCGGGACTAGTTTCGATGAGCAGTTCTTC. Translating it yields CASRKSGTSFDEQFF.

This chain joins TRBV10-1 and TRBJ2-3; either TRBD1 or TRBD2 may fit D (5 bases each). The CDR3 has 16 residues. Trimming removed 6 bases at V and 2 bases at J, with 18 bases between. CDR1 is WNHNN and CDR2 is SYGVQD in the germline V gene (reference sequence). The CDR3 region is CASSAGANQNTDTQYF. The CDR3 nucleotides are TGCGCCAGCAGCGCCGGGGCTAATCAGAACACAGATACGCAGTATTTT.

This chain connects TRBV18 to TRBJ1-5; D possibly corresponds to TRBD1 (5 bases). Trimming removed 6 bases from V and 7 bases from J, with 16 bases in between. The CDR3 covers 14 residues. Germline V gene data show CDR1 as KGHSH and CDR2 as LQKENI. CDR3 residues: CASSPGGFGQPQHF. CDR3 DNA sequence: TGTGCCAGCTCCCCGGGGGGATTCGGGCAGCCCCAGCATTTT. Looking up the rest from reference TRBV18 and TRBJ1-5 gives the full variable domain: NAGVMQNPRHLVRRRGQEARLRCSPMKGHSHVYWYRQLPEEGLKFMVYLQKENIIDESGMPKERFSAEFPKEGPSILRIQQVVRGDSAAYFCASSPGGFGQPQHFGDGTRLSIL.

The CDR3 region is CASSLAAGGDGEQYF. CDR3 sequence (DNA): TGCGCCAGCAGCTTGGCGGCAGGCGGGGATGGCGAGCAGTACTTC. The chain uses TRBV5-1 and TRBJ2-7; weak D call: TRBD2 (6 bases). Germline CDR1 SGHRS, CDR2 YFSETQ. V lost 0 bases and J 6 bases, leaving 16 bases between the germline ends. CDR3 length: 15 residues. The full variable domain, in which reference TRBV5-1 and TRBJ2-7 provide the parts outside the CDR3, is KAGVTQTPRYLIKTRGQQVTLSCSPISGHRSVSWYQQTPGQGLQFLFEYFSETQRNKGNFPGRFSGRQFSNSRSEMNVSTLELGDSALYLCASSLAAGGDGEQYFGPGTRLTVT.

This clone was found once. The chain uses TRBV10-3 and TRBJ2-3, with 7 bases matching TRBD2. The CDR3 is made up of 16 amino acids. Germline V gives CDR1 ENHRY, CDR2 SYGVKD. J gave up 2 bases and V 3 bases, and 8 bases lay outside the gene matches. The CDR3 sequence: CAISDWAGEHTDTQYF. In DNA, the CDR3 is TGTGCCATCAGTGATTGGGCGGGAGAGCACACAGATACGCAGTATTTT.

The chain is built from TRBV5-1 and TRBJ1-1, with 7 bases fitting TRBD1. Per germline, CDR1 SGHRS and CDR2 YFSETQ. V lost 4 bases, J lost 3 bases, and 18 bases stayed unmatched. The CDR3 loop spans 18 amino acids. The CDR3 is CASSLGSQGVLKDTEAFF. CDR3 nucleotides: TGCGCCAGCAGCCTGGGGAGTCAGGGGGTTTTGAAGGACACTGAAGCTTTCTTT.

This clone was recorded once. The genes are TRBV13 and TRBJ2-1, with 10 bases that match TRBD2. Germline V gene data show CDR1 as PRHDT and CDR2 as FYEKMQ (reference sequence). The CDR3 covers 12 residues. Trimming removed 5 bases from V and 12 bases from J; junction bases left unmatched: 4. The CDR3 region is CASSTTSGLQFF. Written as DNA, the CDR3 is TGTGCCAGCAGCACGACTAGCGGGTTGCAGTTCTTC.

The V and J genes are TRBV7-3 and TRBJ2-7, with 9 bases matching TRBD2. Germline V CDR1 and CDR2: SGHTA, FQGTGA. V trimming: 5 bases; J trimming: 6 bases; junction bases outside the gene matches: 5. The CDR3 has 13 amino acids. CDR3 coding DNA: TGTGCCAGCAGCCTGGGACTAGCCGGCGAGCAGTACTTC. Translated: CASSLGLAGEQYF.

This chain links TRBV28 with TRBJ2-7; TRBD2 matches 7 bases. V lost 5 bases, J lost 5 bases, and 9 bases stayed unmatched. The CDR3 extends over 14 amino acids. CDR1 MDHEN and CDR2 SYDVKM come from the germline V gene. CDR3 nucleotides: TGTGCCAGCAGTACCGGGGGGACTACTGACGAGCAGTACTTC. The encoded protein is CASSTGGTTDEQYF.

The rearrangement links TRBV5-1 to TRBJ2-1, with 15 bases lining up with TRBD2. The CDR3 totals 18 residues. Trimming cost V 3 bases and J 6 bases; bases outside gene matches: 10. Germline-derived CDR1 and CDR2 are SGHRS and YFSETQ. CDR3 DNA: TGCGCCAGCAGCTCCGGACTAGCGGGAGGGCCCTCAACCAATGAGCAGTTCTTC. This gives the protein CASSSGLAGGPSTNEQFF.

In regard to this clone: At the DNA level, this CDR3 is encoded by other sequences in the same sample as well. This chain joins TRBV28 and TRBJ1-1; D unresolved. Germline loops: CDR1 MDHEN, CDR2 SYDVKM. V lost 2 bases, J lost 1 base, and 2 bases lay in between. The CDR3 is made up of 12 amino acids. This chain's CDR3 is CASSLANTEAFF. The DNA for the CDR3 is TGTGCCAGCAGTTTAGCGAACACTGAAGCTTTCTTT.

CDR3 amino acids: CASTRTGAYNEQFF. CDR3 nucleotides: TGTGCCAGCACTAGGACAGGGGCCTACAATGAGCAGTTCTTC. This chain joins TRBV6-5 and TRBJ2-1; 9 nucleotides line up with TRBD1. The germline gives CDR1 MNHEY, CDR2 SVGAGI. Trimming took 7 bases from V and 2 from J; bases not matched to a gene: 3. The CDR3 has 14 amino acids.

This clone was counted a single time. The rearrangement links TRBV2 to TRBJ2-1; 7 bases map to TRBD2. The CDR3 contains 15 residues. CDR1 and CDR2 (germline): SNHLY, FYNNEI. V trimming: 7 bases; J trimming: 4 bases; junction bases outside the gene matches: 10. CDR3 sequence (DNA): TGTGCCAGCATCCCCCGGGGGGTGGCTTACAATGAGCAGTTCTTC. Residues: CASIPRGVAYNEQFF.

This clone appeared a single time. J is TRBJ2-1 and V is TRBV5-1; D remains unclear. From germline, CDR1 is SGHRS and CDR2 YFSETQ. Deletions cut 0 bases from V and 1 base from J, with 8 bases between. CDR3 length equals 15 residues. CDR3 coding DNA: TGCGCCAGCAGCTTGGGTGGCGAATCCTACAATGAGCAGTTCTTC. It encodes CASSLGGESYNEQFF. The whole variable domain, filled in from reference TRBV5-1 and TRBJ2-1, reads KAGVTQTPRYLIKTRGQQVTLSCSPISGHRSVSWYQQTPGQGLQFLFEYFSETQRNKGNFPGRFSGRQFSNSRSEMNVSTLELGDSALYLCASSLGGESYNEQFFGPGTRLTVL.

The gene calls are TRBV15 and TRBJ2-7; no firm D call. Germline V gene lookup returns CDR1 LNHNV and CDR2 YYDKDF (reference sequence). Deletions cut 7 bases from V and 0 bases from J, with 10 bases between. CDR3 size: 13 residues. The CDR3 DNA reads TGTGCCACCAAAGCTGGCGGCTCCTACGAGCAGTACTTC. Its translation is CATKAGGSYEQYF.

V usage is TRBV2 and J usage is TRBJ2-7; weak D call: TRBD1 (6 bases). V lost 6 bases to trimming and J lost 6 bases, with 15 bases between them. Germline lookup yields CDR1 SNHLY and CDR2 FYNNEI. The CDR3 spans 13 residues. Here the CDR3 reads CASRPYRDGEQYF. Here the CDR3 DNA reads TGTGCCAGCAGGCCATACAGGGACGGCGAGCAGTACTTC.

The chain carries TRBV28 and TRBJ1-2, with TRBD1 identical over 9 bases. CDR1 and CDR2 (germline): MDHEN, SYDVKM. V trimming: 2 bases; J trimming: 7 bases; junction bases outside the gene matches: 8. This CDR3 comprises 15 residues. CDR3 residues: CASSLPGQGQGGYTF. In DNA, the CDR3 is TGTGCCAGCAGTTTACCCGGACAGGGGCAAGGTGGCTACACCTTC.

J is TRBJ2-3 and V is TRBV5-4; 7 bases align to TRBD1. This CDR3 is 15 amino acids long. Trimming removed 0 bases from V and 4 bases from J; junction bases left unmatched: 5. Per germline, CDR1 SGHNT and CDR2 YYREEE (reference sequence). The CDR3 is CASSLGGTVSDTQYF. CDR3 nucleotide sequence: TGTGCCAGCAGCTTGGGTGGGACAGTTTCAGATACGCAGTATTTT.

The V call is TRBV18, the J call TRBJ1-3, with D uncertain. The CDR3 covers 15 residues. V was trimmed by 6 bases and J by 4 bases, leaving 16 bases between them. Germline V gene lookup returns CDR1 KGHSH and CDR2 LQKENI. For the CDR3, the DNA is TGTGCCAGCTCCTCCGGGATGACTCCGGGAAACACCATATATTTT. Its protein product is CASSSGMTPGNTIYF.

The gene calls are TRBV27 and TRBJ2-3; 7 nucleotides match TRBD2. CDR3 length: 16 residues. CDR1 is MNHEY and CDR2 is SMNVEV in the germline V gene (reference sequence). V was clipped by 5 bases and J by 2 bases; unmatched bases: 10. CDR3 coding DNA: TGTGCCAGCAGTCTGCTAGGACTAGGGAACACAGATACGCAGTATTTT. This translates into CASSLLGLGNTDTQYF.

The chain couples TRBV28 to TRBJ2-3; no definite D call. With 4 bases removed from V and 4 bases from J, the gap between germline ends came to 9 bases. The CDR3 sequence is 13 residues long. The germline gives CDR1 MDHEN, CDR2 SYDVKM. Written as DNA, the CDR3 is TGTGCCAGCAGTTCCCGATCTTCAGATACGCAGTATTTT. Its translation: CASSSRSSDTQYF.